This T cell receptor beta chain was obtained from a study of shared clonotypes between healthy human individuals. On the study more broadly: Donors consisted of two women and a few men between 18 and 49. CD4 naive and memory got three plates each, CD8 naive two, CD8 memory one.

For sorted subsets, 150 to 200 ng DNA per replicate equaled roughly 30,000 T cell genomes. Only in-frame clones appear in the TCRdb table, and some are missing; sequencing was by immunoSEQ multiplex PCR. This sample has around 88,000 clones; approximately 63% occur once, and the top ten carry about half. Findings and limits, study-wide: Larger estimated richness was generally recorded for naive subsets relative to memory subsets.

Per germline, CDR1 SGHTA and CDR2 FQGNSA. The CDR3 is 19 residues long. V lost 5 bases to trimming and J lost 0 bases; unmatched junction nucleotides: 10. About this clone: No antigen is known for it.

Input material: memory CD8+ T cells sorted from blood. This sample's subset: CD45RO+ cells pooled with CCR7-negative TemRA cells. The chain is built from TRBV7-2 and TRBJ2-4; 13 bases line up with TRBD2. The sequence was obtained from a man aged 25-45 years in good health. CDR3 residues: CASSTAGTSGVLAKNIQYF. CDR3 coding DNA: TGTGCCAGCAGCACAGCCGGGACTAGCGGGGTACTAGCCAAAAACATTCAGTACTTC.